The next 9 T cell receptor beta chains were all read from a single sample in a study of T cells after yellow fever vaccination. TCRdb used MiXCR to reprocess the 5' RACE reads, holding one entry per CDR3 protein. The sample has nearly 350,000 distinct CDR3 sequences, roughly 8.3% seen once. The specimen comprised PBMCs, sampled roughly seven weeks after the first yellow fever vaccination. The receptors shown here come from a man aged 18 to 35 who received the YFV17D yellow fever vaccine.

This chain uses TRBV6-1 with TRBJ2-2; 8 nucleotides align to TRBD1. The CDR3 extends over 18 amino acids. Trimming removed 5 bases from V and 6 bases from J; junction bases left unmatched: 17. The V gene's germline CDR1 is MNHNS and CDR2 SASEGT. CDR3 in DNA: TGTGCCAGCAGTCCAACGGGGCAGGGGGCCTCAACACCCGGGGAGCTGTTTTTT. As protein: CASSPTGQGASTPGELFF.

This clonotype appeared a few times. V and J are TRBV5-1 and TRBJ2-6; D not resolved. The CDR3 has 16 amino acids. Germline V lookup: CDR1 SGHRS, CDR2 YFSETQ. V lost 3 bases to trimming and J lost 4 bases, with 14 bases between them. This CDR3 is CASSSSPRNGANVLTF. The CDR3 DNA sequence: TGCGCCAGCAGCTCCTCTCCGAGGAACGGGGCCAACGTCCTGACTTTC.

The chain uses TRBV15 and TRBJ2-1; D is uncertain. V lost 0 bases and J 1 base, leaving 4 bases between the germline ends. The germline V gene encodes CDR1 LNHNV and CDR2 YYDKDF (reference sequence). The CDR3 runs to 14 residues. The CDR3 spells CATSRDVSYNEQFF. The CDR3 nucleotides read TGTGCCACCAGCAGAGATGTATCCTACAATGAGCAGTTCTTC. The complete variable domain, with remaining parts taken from reference TRBV15 and TRBJ2-1, reads DAMVIQNPRYQVTQFGKPVTLSCSQTLNHNVMYWYQQKSSQAPKLLFHYYDKDFNNEADTPDNFQSRRPNTSFCFLDIRSPGLGDTAMYLCATSRDVSYNEQFFGPGTRLTVL.

The rearrangement joins TRBV5-6 to TRBJ2-5, with unresolved D. Germline V gene sequence: CDR1 SGHDT, CDR2 YYEEEE. The V and J ends lost 0 bases and 4 bases respectively, with 16 bases between them. The CDR3 sequence is 16 residues long. CDR3 sequence reads: CASSLEQTPRPETQYF. In DNA form, the CDR3 reads TGTGCCAGCAGCTTGGAGCAGACACCGAGACCAGAGACCCAGTACTTC.

This clonotype has only a few counts. This sequence joins TRBV13 and TRBJ1-6; tentative D call: TRBD1 (6 bases). The CDR3 spans 14 residues. Per the germline V gene, CDR1 is PRHDT and CDR2 is FYEKMQ (reference sequence). V was cut by 5 bases and J by 14 bases, with 19 bases left in between. The CDR3 DNA is TGTGCCAGCAGCCGCGGGACACGAGCTTCTGCCCTCCACTTT. Protein product: CASSRGTRASALHF.

This clonotype was found many times. The chain employs TRBV4-3 and TRBJ2-7; 8 bases align to TRBD1. Germline CDR1 is LGHNA and CDR2 is YSLEER. The length of the CDR3 is 14 residues. The V segment lost 4 bases and the J segment 5 bases; nucleotides outside the gene matches: 7. CDR3 loop: CASSLVGTGNEQYF. The DNA for the CDR3 is TGCGCCAGCAGCCTAGTCGGGACAGGAAACGAGCAGTACTTC.

The chain recombines TRBV9 with TRBJ2-3; the match to TRBD1 covers 8 bases. Germline-derived CDR1 and CDR2 are SGDLS and YYNGEE. This CDR3 comprises 15 residues. The V and J ends lost 4 bases and 3 bases, in that order; junction bases with no gene match: 7. The CDR3 protein is CASSTAQGVTDTQYF. The CDR3 nucleotides read TGTGCCAGCAGCACCGCACAGGGGGTTACAGATACGCAGTATTTT.

The chain has TRBV7-3 and TRBJ2-5; D unclear. Trimming pared 5 bases from V and 2 bases from J, leaving 9 bases between. CDR1 SGHTA and CDR2 FQGTGA come from the germline V gene. The CDR3 sequence is 13 residues long. The CDR3 DNA is TGTGCCAGCAGCCAGAACCCTCAAGAGACCCAGTACTTC. Amino acids: CASSQNPQETQYF. Based on the CDR3 plus reference TRBV7-3 and TRBJ2-5, the full variable domain is GAGVSQTPSNKVTEKGKYVELRCDPISGHTALYWYRQSLGQGPEFLIYFQGTGAADDSGLPNDRFFAVRPEGSVSTLKIQRTERGDSAVYLCASSQNPQETQYFGPGTRLLVL.

The chain employs TRBV5-6 and TRBJ1-1, with a possible D match to TRBD1 (6 bases). CDR1 is SGHDT and CDR2 is YYEEEE in the germline V gene. V lost 0 bases to trimming and J lost 0 bases, with 9 bases between them. This CDR3 has 15 residues. The DNA of the CDR3 is TGTGCCAGCAGCTTGGAGGGACACATGAACACTGAAGCTTTCTTT. Residues: CASSLEGHMNTEAFF. Filled out from reference TRBV5-6 and TRBJ1-1, the complete variable domain reads DAGVTQSPTHLIKTRGQQVTLRCSPKSGHDTVSWYQQALGQGPQFIFQYYEEEERQRGNFPDRFSGHQFPNYSSELNVNALLLGDSALYLCASSLEGHMNTEAFFGQGTRLTVV.